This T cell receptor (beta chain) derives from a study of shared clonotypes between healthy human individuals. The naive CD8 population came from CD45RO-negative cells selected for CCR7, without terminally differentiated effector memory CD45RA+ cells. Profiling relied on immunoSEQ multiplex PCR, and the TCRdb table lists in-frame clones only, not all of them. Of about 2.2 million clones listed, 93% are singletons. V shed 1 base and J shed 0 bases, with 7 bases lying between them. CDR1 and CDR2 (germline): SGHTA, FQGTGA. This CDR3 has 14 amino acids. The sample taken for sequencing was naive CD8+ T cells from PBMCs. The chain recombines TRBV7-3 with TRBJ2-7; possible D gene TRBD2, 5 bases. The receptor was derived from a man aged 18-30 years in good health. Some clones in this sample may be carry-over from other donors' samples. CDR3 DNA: TGTGCCAGCAGCTTAAAGCGGAGCTCCTACGAGCAGTACTTC. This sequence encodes CASSLKRSSYEQYF.